The T cell receptor (beta chain) under discussion was sequenced for a study of blood T cells in healthy people across ages (dated by TCRdb to about 2015). In terms of the full investigation: Template switching captured roughly one uniquely barcoded TCR beta cDNA molecule per two T cells in model experiments. To track age-related changes in TCR beta repertoire diversity, the study relied on deep sequencing normalized with unique cDNA molecular identifiers. The donors were split into four age groups: young (average about 15 years), middle-aged (about 40), aged (approximately 60) and long-lived (roughly 88). To avoid experimental bias, donors of different ages were randomly spread across the sequencing lanes. The study analyzed two additional independent replicas of 1 million unique cDNA reads from the same blood draw for two donors, one aged 18 to 29 and one aged 80 or older.

With respect to this clonotype: Its binding antigen is unknown. No much larger clonotype is one base removed from it; base qualities were not supplied.

Overall study results and their limits: Because the CMV infection status of the donors was unknown, age-related changes in expanded clonotypes may potentially have been confounded. Compared with the aged group, the long-lived group had more naive CD4+ T cells, fewer expanded clones and increased TCR diversity, suggesting age selection. The percentage of naive T cells measured by flow cytometry correlated strongly with observed TCR beta diversity. Observed TCR beta diversity per million T cells fell roughly linearly with age, and a significant reduction was already apparent by age roughly 40. Because profiling used bulk unsorted PBMCs, naive and antigen-experienced compartments could not be compared conclusively. Estimates of total diversity from one million sequenced T cells were regarded as lower bounds and underestimates.

The method was 5' RACE. TCRdb names Illumina HiSeq 2500 as the instrument used. A second PCR of roughly 7 to 11 cycles was performed with a sample-barcoded 5' primer and a J-beta primer mix. A template-switch 5' adaptor carrying 12 random nucleotides introduced a unique molecular identifier onto each TCR beta cDNA molecule. At least 3 million CDR3-containing paired-end reads were obtained from each sample. First-strand cDNA synthesis was performed from all RNA using the Mint cDNA synthesis kit, with priming by a TRBC-specific oligonucleotide. After uracil-DNA glycosylase treatment, a first 18-cycle PCR used universal primers M1SS and BC2_uni_R on all cDNA. The authors' analysis ran thus. Each sample was normalized by randomly selecting 1 million high-quality reads, each carrying a distinct molecular identifier. Instead of being binned into consensus sequences, reads that shared molecular identifiers were thrown out. MiTCR, with a Q25 quality threshold and the strictest error-elimination algorithm, was used for CDR3 identification, clonotype clustering and error correction. A nonparametric unseen species model using Euler transformation provided a lower-bound estimate of total TCR beta diversity. In TCRdb, the public reads were trimmed at Q25 with fastp and aligned with MiXCR, with productive beta chains retained. Each CDR3 protein appears once, grouped with its most common genes and DNA. The V and J calls here are based on TCRdb, not the publication. The sample has hundreds of thousands of distinct CDR3 sequences on record, about 36% of them singletons. Clones ranked in the top ten supply under 15% of the sample.

Systemically healthy Caucasian individuals from Russia, 39 in total and aged 6 to 90 years, were included as donors. About 9.8 milliliters of peripheral blood were drawn from each donor into EDTA-treated Vacutainer tubes. PBMCs were isolated by Ficoll-Paque density-gradient centrifugation, with at least 6 million obtained per sample. Trizol reagent was used to extract total RNA from PBMCs, with at least 6 micrograms per sample. For every donor, an aliquot of PBMCs went through flow cytometry to measure the percentages of naive CD45RAhigh/CD27high T cells. From its cysteine to its phenylalanine, the CDR3 spans 14 amino acids. Only the CDR3 portion is preserved as DNA: 42 bases, with reading frame beginning at the first base. Relative to germline, V is missing 6 bases and J is missing 2 bases, with 6 bases of the junction outside any gene match.

This receptor was obtained from a man between 18 and 29 years old in good health. Material: blood. The receptor chain draws on TRBV12-3 or TRBV12-4 and TRBJ1-1; 7 central bases correspond to TRBD1. The DNA is as follows: TGTGCCAGCAGGGCCGGGACAGCTAACACTGAAGCTTTCTTT. It is translated as CASRAGTANTEAFF.